This T cell receptor beta chain was identified in a study of T-cell reconstitution after alpha-beta-depleted transplantation in children. This CDR3 has 14 amino acids. The V and J ends lost 0 bases and 3 bases, in that order; junction bases with no gene match: 3. Germline V CDR1 and CDR2: SQVTM, ANQGSEA. Library preparation (for TCRbeta) was performed with unique molecular identifiers. Each CDR3 protein gets one entry after TCRdb re-called the PCR reads with MiXCR. The data hold 200,000 or so distinct CDR3 sequences, with 5% to 6.5% observed a single time. This clonotype was seen at least ten times. This receptor was identified in a girl under three years old with combined immunodeficiency, due to receive a stem cell transplant. V gene TRBV29-1 combines with J gene TRBJ2-7, with TRBD1 matching over 9 bases. The sample in question was PBMCs, obtained before TCRalphabeta/CD19-depleted stem cell transplant. CDR3 in DNA: TGCAGCGTTGAAGATAGACAGGGGGGCTACGAGCAGTACTTC. Its translation: CSVEDRQGGYEQYF.